One and the same sample provided the 15 T cell receptor beta chains below, sequenced in a study of early stage breast cancer tumors (dated by TCRdb to about 2017). The library was made by the immunoSEQ multiplex PCR assay. The source is immuneACCESS, and TCRdb retained only in-frame sequences with V and J called. Part of the clones is not carried over; for the studies checked, unresolved V genes explain less than half of this, and the remainder is unexplained. The sample table lists 45,000 to 50,000 clones, 75% to 85% of them with a count of one. The ten largest clones take up 1.1% to 1.5% of the sample. The sequenced sample was blood. These receptors were collected from a person aged 50-59 years with breast cancer.

This rearrangement joins TRBV7-2 to TRBJ2-7; no definite D call. Trimming stripped 0 bases from V and 2 bases from J, with 17 bases between. The germline V gene has CDR1 SGHTA and CDR2 FQGNSA. The CDR3 is made up of 17 amino acids. The chain's CDR3 is CASSLAMLRTPPYEQYF. CDR3 nucleotide sequence: TGTGCCAGCAGCTTAGCGATGTTGCGGACCCCCCCCTACGAGCAGTACTTC.

This clone has a single count. The J gene is TRBJ2-5, the V gene TRBV7-6; D remains unclear. Germline CDR1 is SGHVS and CDR2 is FNYEAQ. Trimming stripped 2 bases from V and 2 bases from J, with 6 bases between. The CDR3 sequence is 13 residues long. In DNA form, the CDR3 reads TGTGCCAGCAGCTTAATGATTCAAGAGACCCAGTACTTC. This translates into CASSLMIQETQYF.

V is TRBV5-1 and J is TRBJ2-7; TRBD2 is a possible D gene (5 bases). This CDR3 has 16 amino acids. V lost 1 base and J lost 6, with 20 bases in between. Germline-derived CDR1 and CDR2 are SGHRS and YFSETQ. CDR3 sequence (DNA): TGCGCCAGCAGCTTGTTCCCCGGGAACTCATCCCCCGAGCAGTACTTC. This encodes CASSLFPGNSSPEQYF.

This sequence joins TRBV19 and TRBJ1-2; D not resolved. With 7 bases removed from V and 2 bases from J, the gap between germline ends came to 14 bases. Germline assignment: CDR1 LNHDA and CDR2 SQIVND (reference sequence). CDR3 length: 14 amino acids. The chain's CDR3 is CASNVGAENYGYTF. The CDR3 DNA reads as TGTGCCAGTAATGTCGGTGCGGAGAACTATGGCTACACCTTC.

The chain uses TRBV25-1 and TRBJ1-2, with 12 positions matching TRBD1. The germline CDR1 and CDR2 sequences are MGHDK and SYGVNS. This CDR3 has 15 amino acids. V shed 4 bases, J shed 7 bases, and the junction held 7 bases outside the gene matches. CDR3 protein: CASSVPGQGAIGYTF. In nucleotides, the CDR3 is TGTGCCAGCAGTGTACCGGGACAGGGGGCAATTGGCTACACCTTC.

The chain has TRBV6-1 and TRBJ2-3; no clear D. V was cut by 2 bases and J by 1 base, with 10 bases left in between. In germline, CDR1 is MNHNS, CDR2 SASEGT. CDR3 size: 15 residues. In DNA form, the CDR3 reads TGTGCCAGCAGTGAACAGGCCGACGGCACAGATACGCAGTATTTT. It yields the protein CASSEQADGTDTQYF.

The J gene is TRBJ2-7, the V gene TRBV27; weak D call: TRBD1 (6 bases). The V end lost 5 bases, the J end lost 4 bases, and 12 bases lay between the germline ends. Germline values: CDR1 MNHEY, CDR2 SMNVEV (reference sequence). CDR3 length: 13 residues. The CDR3 sequence: CASSATGPYEQYF. CDR3 sequence (DNA): TGTGCCAGCAGTGCCACAGGGCCGTACGAGCAGTACTTC.

The V and J genes are TRBV10-3 and TRBJ1-1, with D possibly being TRBD1 (6 bases). CDR3 length: 15 residues. V was shortened by 5 bases and J by 3 bases, with 16 bases between the two germline ends. Germline-derived CDR1 and CDR2 are ENHRY and SYGVKD. The DNA of the CDR3 is TGTGCCATCAGTACACAGGGTGGTACCCACACTGAAGCTTTCTTT. Its translation is CAISTQGGTHTEAFF.

This clone was detected only a few times. J is TRBJ2-7 and V is TRBV4-3, with D maybe TRBD2 (5 bases). The germline V gene encodes CDR1 LGHNA and CDR2 YSLEER. The CDR3 is 16 residues long. Trimming took 0 bases from V and 7 from J, leaving 19 bases between them. This chain's CDR3 is CASSQDPGRREGEQYF. In DNA form, the CDR3 reads TGCGCCAGCAGCCAAGATCCCGGACGCCGCGAGGGAGAGCAGTACTTC.

This clone was recorded only once. The chain has TRBV6-5 and TRBJ2-2; D is ambiguous. The CDR3 extends over 12 amino acids. V dropped 4 bases and J dropped 3 bases, with 3 bases sitting between them. The germline gives CDR1 MNHEY, CDR2 SVGAGI. CDR3 protein: CASSFHTGELFF. The CDR3 coding sequence is TGTGCCAGCAGTTTTCACACCGGGGAGCTGTTTTTT.

The chain is built from TRBV11-2 and TRBJ2-3, with 7 bases matching TRBD2. Germline V gives CDR1 SGHAT, CDR2 FQNNGV. V was clipped by 0 bases and J by 2 bases; unmatched bases: 11. The CDR3 contains 18 residues. CDR3 nucleotides: TGTGCCAGCAGCTTAGATGGTCGAGCGGGGAGGCTCACAGATACGCAGTATTTT. This translates into CASSLDGRAGRLTDTQYF.

The chain uses TRBV11-2 and TRBJ1-2, with 7 nucleotides matching TRBD1. V was pared by 9 bases and J by 2 bases, with 6 bases of the junction left unmatched. Germline CDR1 reads SGHAT; CDR2 reads FQNNGV. The CDR3 extends over 13 amino acids. As DNA, the CDR3 is TGTGCCAGTACGGGACAGCTGAACTATGGCTACACCTTC. Translating gives CASTGQLNYGYTF.

The V call is TRBV7-2, the J call TRBJ2-7; 9 bases map to TRBD2. Germline V gene lookup returns CDR1 SGHTA and CDR2 FQGNSA. Unmatched junction bases numbered 11, after V lost 1 base and J lost 7 bases. The CDR3 has 16 amino acids. The CDR3 DNA is TGTGCCAGCAGCTTAGAGTCTAGCGGGGTAGGTAGGGAGCAGTACTTC. It translates to CASSLESSGVGREQYF.

The chain links TRBV5-4 to TRBJ2-7; D is undetermined. The CDR3 runs 17 residues. CDR1 is SGHNT and CDR2 is YYREEE in the germline V gene (reference sequence). V dropped 0 bases and J dropped 0 bases, with 16 bases sitting between them. The CDR3 protein is CASSLAFAVGFSYEQYF. CDR3 in DNA: TGTGCCAGCAGCTTGGCCTTTGCAGTGGGCTTCTCCTACGAGCAGTACTTC. The full variable domain, with the rest looked up from reference TRBV5-4 and TRBJ2-7, is ETGVTQSPTHLIKTRGQQVTLRCSSQSGHNTVSWYQQALGQGPQFIFQYYREEENGRGNFPPRFSGLQFPNYSSELNVNALELDDSALYLCASSLAFAVGFSYEQYFGPGTRLTVT.

The genes are TRBV7-2 and TRBJ2-7, with D perhaps matching TRBD1 (5 bases). Germline V gives CDR1 SGHTA, CDR2 FQGNSA. The CDR3 runs 12 residues. V shed 5 bases and J shed 7 bases, with 12 bases lying between them. CDR3 sequence (DNA): TGTGCCAGCAGCCCGACCAGGGTTGAGCAGTACTTC. This codes for CASSPTRVEQYF.